This entry lists 29 T cell receptor beta chains sequenced from one sample in a study of blood T cells in healthy people across ages. A second PCR of about 7 to 11 cycles used a sample-barcoded 5' primer and a J-beta primer mix. TCRdb itself ran the 5' RACE reads through MiXCR, one entry per CDR3 protein. The table shows around 710,000 distinct CDR3 sequences, with approximately 39% occurring only once. Sample: blood. Source of these receptors: a woman aged 60-75 years in good health.

The rearrangement links TRBV20-1 to TRBJ2-5, with 9 bases identical to TRBD2. This CDR3 has 15 residues. The germline CDR1 and CDR2 sequences are DFQATT and SNEGSKA (reference sequence). V was clipped by 2 bases and J by 1 base; unmatched bases: 5. CDR3 nucleotides: TGCAGTGCTAGATCCCTAGCGGGGTTCCAAGAGACCCAGTACTTC. It yields the protein CSARSLAGFQETQYF.

The V call is TRBV7-9, the J call TRBJ2-5; TRBD2 might be the D (5 bases). The CDR3 loop spans 11 amino acids. Deletions cut 8 bases from V and 5 bases from J, with 9 bases between. Germline values: CDR1 SEHNR, CDR2 FQNEAQ (reference sequence). The CDR3 sequence is CASQGSETQYF. CDR3 DNA: TGTGCCAGCCAAGGGAGCGAGACCCAGTACTTC.

V usage is TRBV6-6 and J usage is TRBJ1-1; no clear D. The CDR3 sequence is 14 residues long. Germline lookup yields CDR1 MNHNY and CDR2 SVGAGI (reference sequence). The ends were cut back, 1 base at V and 1 base at J, with 7 bases in the middle. CDR3 residues: CASSYWAANTEAFF. The CDR3 DNA follows: TGTGCCAGCAGTTACTGGGCAGCGAACACTGAAGCTTTCTTT.

This rearrangement joins TRBV20-1 to TRBJ2-3; the D is unclear. V lost 5 bases, J lost 4 bases, and 13 bases lay in between. The germline V gene has CDR1 DFQATT and CDR2 SNEGSKA (reference sequence). The CDR3 contains 13 residues. In DNA form, the CDR3 reads TGCAGTGCTGAGATTAGCCCGGCAGATACGCAGTATTTT. It is translated as CSAEISPADTQYF.

This clonotype was recorded many times. The chain couples TRBV10-3 to TRBJ2-6, with TRBD2 identical over 8 bases. The germline gives CDR1 ENHRY, CDR2 SYGVKD. This CDR3 region has 18 residues. With V trimmed by 5 bases and J by 8 bases, 17 bases remained unmatched. The CDR3 protein is CAISPTGGVPMGPNVLTF. CDR3 bases: TGTGCCATCAGTCCAACCGGGGGGGTCCCTATGGGGCCCAACGTCCTGACTTTC.

The rearrangement links TRBV18 to TRBJ2-5; D is unclear. The CDR3 has 14 amino acids. Germline V gives CDR1 KGHSH, CDR2 LQKENI. Trimming cost V 5 bases and J 3 bases, with 13 bases left between them. The CDR3 bases are TGTGCCAGCTCAGGTGACACGTTTAAAGAGACCCAGTACTTC. Its protein is CASSGDTFKETQYF.

J is TRBJ2-3 and V is TRBV13; 7 bases are a match to TRBD1. The CDR3 length is 13 residues. V shed 6 bases and J 4 bases; nucleotides not matched to a gene: 4. From germline, CDR1 is PRHDT and CDR2 FYEKMQ (reference sequence). CDR3 DNA sequence: TGTGCCAGCAGATCTCAGGGGGCAGATACGCAGTATTTT. Translating it yields CASRSQGADTQYF.

There are a few counts of this clonotype. The chain links TRBV20-1 to TRBJ2-1, with 11 bases fitting TRBD2. Germline CDR1 and CDR2: DFQATT and SNEGSKA (reference sequence). Trimming took 4 bases from V and 4 from J; bases not matched to a gene: 3. This CDR3 comprises 14 residues. This CDR3 reads CSATRLAGYNEQFF. The CDR3 region has the DNA TGCAGTGCTACCCGACTAGCGGGGTACAATGAGCAGTTCTTC.

This clonotype was seen ten or more times. The chain has TRBV3-1 and TRBJ2-5; D gene ambiguous. Looked up from germline, CDR1 is LGHDT and CDR2 is YNNKEL (reference sequence). V lost 0 bases and J lost 1, with 9 bases in between. The CDR3 is 15 amino acids. The CDR3 reads CASSQESRTQETQYF. As DNA, the CDR3 is TGTGCCAGCAGCCAAGAGTCCAGGACCCAAGAGACCCAGTACTTC.

This clonotype was observed at least ten times. The chain has TRBV7-2 and TRBJ2-3; a possible D gene is TRBD2 (6 bases). Germline CDR1 is SGHTA and CDR2 is FQGNSA. Deletions cut 5 bases from V and 9 bases from J, with 12 bases between. The length of the CDR3 is 12 residues. CDR3: CASSATGETQYF. The CDR3 DNA is TGTGCCAGCAGCGCGACGGGAGAGACGCAGTATTTT.

The J gene is TRBJ2-7, the V gene TRBV25-1; perhaps D is TRBD1 or TRBD2 (5 bases each). The J call may be faulty, since TRBJ2-5 better matches the DNA end. Germline CDR1 is MGHDK and CDR2 is SYGVNS. The CDR3 consists of 16 residues. CDR3 loop: CASGGWTGTTQETQYF. Written as DNA, the CDR3 is TGTGCCAGCGGAGGATGGACCGGGACCACTCAAGAGACCCAGTACTTC.

The genes are TRBV7-2 and TRBJ2-3; D is undetermined. Between the trimmed V and J ends, which lost 5 bases and 4 bases, there was a span of 16 bases. Looked up from germline, CDR1 is SGHTA and CDR2 is FQGNSA. The length of the CDR3 is 15 residues. The CDR3 sequence is CASSQRSGSADTQYF. The CDR3 nucleotides read TGTGCCAGCAGCCAAAGGTCGGGTTCAGCAGATACGCAGTATTTT.

The rearrangement uses TRBV6-1 and TRBJ2-5, with D maybe TRBD2 (6 bases). The end of the DNA aligns better with TRBJ2-4, so the J call may be wrong. The CDR3 has 15 residues. Germline CDR1 reads MNHNS; CDR2 reads SASEGT. The CDR3, as DNA: TGTGCCAGCAGTGAAGCGGGGGGTTCGGGAAACATTCAGTACTTC. Residues: CASSEAGGSGNIQYF.

The sample holds a few counts of this clonotype. This sequence joins TRBV4-2 and TRBJ2-3, with 12 bases identical to TRBD2. CDR1 LGHNA and CDR2 YNFKEQ come from the germline V gene. J was trimmed by 2 bases and V by 4 bases; bases with no gene match: 4. CDR3 length equals 16 residues. The CDR3: CASSRGLAGPTDTQYF. In DNA, the CDR3 is TGTGCCAGCAGCCGTGGACTAGCGGGGCCCACAGATACGCAGTATTTT.

In its sample, this clonotype was seen a few times. The chain has TRBV5-1 and TRBJ1-1; D is perhaps TRBD1 (6 bases). Trimming stripped 2 bases from V and 1 base from J, with 12 bases between. The CDR3 totals 15 residues. CDR1 is SGHRS, CDR2 YFSETQ, per germline. CDR3 sequence (DNA): TGCGCCAGCAGCTTCGGGGGGACACAGAACACTGAAGCTTTCTTT. This gives the protein CASSFGGTQNTEAFF.

The V gene is TRBV18, the J gene TRBJ2-5; TRBD2 matches at 7 bases. The end of the DNA fits TRBJ2-7 better, so the J call may be wrong. Germline CDR1 is KGHSH and CDR2 is LQKENI. The CDR3 spans 16 residues. The CDR3, as DNA: TGTGCCAGCTCACCACCAGGGCTAGCGGAGAGGGGCGAGCAGTACTTC. Its protein is CASSPPGLAERGEQYF.

There are a few counts of this clonotype. The chain links TRBV27 to TRBJ2-7, with 7 bases fitting TRBD1. This CDR3 comprises 12 residues. Trimming took 8 bases from V and 3 from J; bases not matched to a gene: 4. Germline CDR1 and CDR2: MNHEY and SMNVEV (reference sequence). The CDR3 sequence is CASSDRFYEQYF. The CDR3 DNA reads TGTGCCAGCTCGGACAGGTTCTACGAGCAGTACTTC.

As regards this clonotype: This could be a read error, since a much larger clone is one nucleotide away. The J gene is TRBJ2-1, the V gene TRBV9; TRBD2 agrees at 11 bases. CDR1 is SGDLS, CDR2 YYNGEE, per germline. The CDR3 totals 18 residues. The CDR3 here is CTSSARTKTSGKPNEQFF. DNA for the CDR3: TGTACCAGCAGCGCCAGAACTAAGACTAGCGGGAAACCCAATGAGCAGTTCTTC.

This clonotype was picked up many times. The chain links TRBV4-2 to TRBJ2-3; D is perhaps TRBD2 (5 bases). The CDR3 length is 18 residues. V gave up 0 bases and J gave up 0 bases, with 16 bases separating them. Germline lookup yields CDR1 LGHNA and CDR2 YNFKEQ. CDR3 region: CASSQDPRLLESTDTQYF. In DNA, the CDR3 is TGTGCCAGCAGCCAAGATCCCCGCCTACTAGAGAGCACAGATACGCAGTATTTT.

This clonotype was observed many times. This chain joins TRBV10-3 and TRBJ1-2; D possibly corresponds to TRBD1 (5 bases). With 0 bases removed from V and 4 bases from J, the gap between germline ends came to 6 bases. This CDR3 region has 13 residues. From germline, CDR1 is ENHRY and CDR2 SYGVKD. The CDR3 protein is CAISESGPYGYTF. The DNA of the CDR3 is TGTGCCATCAGTGAGTCGGGACCCTATGGCTACACCTTC.

This clonotype was counted many times. The chain joins TRBV6-5 to TRBJ1-2; D is ambiguous. Trimming left V 2 bases short and J 8 bases short, with 15 bases between. The CDR3 covers 14 residues. Germline CDR1 reads MNHEY; CDR2 reads SVGAGI. CDR3 sequence reads: CASSYESALGGYTF. CDR3 nucleotides: TGTGCCAGCAGTTACGAATCCGCCCTTGGGGGCTACACCTTC.

This clonotype was found many times. V usage is TRBV5-6 and J usage is TRBJ2-7; no clear D. CDR3 length: 14 residues. V was cut by 0 bases and J by 5 bases, with 12 bases left in between. Germline-derived CDR1 and CDR2 are SGHDT and YYEEEE. The CDR3: CASSLAGSLDEQYF. CDR3 in DNA: TGTGCCAGCAGCTTGGCGGGCAGTCTCGACGAGCAGTACTTC.

Only a few counts were recorded for this clonotype. This chain uses TRBV4-2 with TRBJ2-5; 7 positions match TRBD2. From germline, CDR1 is LGHNA and CDR2 YNFKEQ. V dropped 2 bases and J dropped 5; count of bases not matched to a gene: 17. The CDR3 has 18 amino acids. The CDR3 is CASSQTPLGPAGSETQYF. In nucleotides, the CDR3 is TGTGCCAGCAGCCAAACCCCACTGGGGCCAGCGGGAAGTGAGACCCAGTACTTC.

The chain employs TRBV29-1 and TRBJ1-6, with D unclear. This CDR3 contains 15 residues. The germline V gene has CDR1 SQVTM and CDR2 ANQGSEA. The V end lost 2 bases, the J end lost 0 bases, and 8 bases lay between the germline ends. The CDR3 is CSVEQSSSYNSPLHF. The CDR3 nucleotides are TGCAGCGTTGAACAGAGTAGCTCCTATAATTCACCCCTCCACTTT.

This clonotype was found many times. The rearrangement uses TRBV12-5 and TRBJ2-1; unclear D gene. Between the trimmed V and J ends, which lost 6 bases and 6 bases, there was a span of 12 bases. CDR1 is LGHNT, CDR2 FRNRAP, per germline. The CDR3 totals 13 residues. As DNA, the CDR3 is TGTGCTAGTGGAGCAGCAAGGACCAATGAGCAGTTCTTC. This codes for CASGAARTNEQFF. Full variable domain (outside the CDR3, taken from reference TRBV12-5 and TRBJ2-1): DARVTQTPRHKVTEMGQEVTMRCQPILGHNTVFWYRQTMMQGLELLAYFRNRAPLDDSGMPKDRFSAEMPDATLATLKIQPSEPRDSAVYFCASGAARTNEQFFGPGTRLTVL.

The chain joins TRBV28 to TRBJ2-2; 9 bases align to TRBD2. J gave up 7 bases and V 6 bases, and 6 bases lay outside the gene matches. Germline CDR1 MDHEN, CDR2 SYDVKM. The length of the CDR3 is 14 residues. The CDR3 here is CASRDSGSGGELFF. The CDR3 nucleotides read TGTGCCAGCAGAGATAGCGGGAGTGGCGGGGAGCTGTTTTTT. The variable domain in full, completed from reference TRBV28 and TRBJ2-2, reads DVKVTQSSRYLVKRTGEKVFLECVQDMDHENMFWYRQDPGLGLRLIYFSYDVKMKEKGDIPEGYSVSREKKERFSLILESASTNQTSMYLCASRDSGSGGELFFGEGSRLTVL.

The genes are TRBV12-3 or TRBV12-4 and TRBJ2-1; 10 bases agree with TRBD2. The CDR3 is made up of 16 amino acids. With V trimmed by 5 bases and J by 6 bases, 10 bases remained unmatched. CDR3 nucleotide sequence: TGTGCCAGCAGTCCCGGAGTAATAGCGGGGGGCAATGAGCAGTTCTTC. Its translation: CASSPGVIAGGNEQFF.

This clonotype has only a few counts. This chain uses TRBV7-9 with TRBJ2-3, with 9 bases fitting TRBD1. CDR1 and CDR2 (germline): SEHNR, FQNEAQ (reference sequence). This CDR3 comprises 16 residues. Unmatched junction bases numbered 7, after V lost 5 bases and J lost 1 base. CDR3 sequence (DNA): TGTGCCAGCAGCCTAACAGGGGGCGGGGGCACAGATACGCAGTATTTT. Its translation: CASSLTGGGGTDTQYF.

The table lists this clonotype with a few counts. J is TRBJ2-7 and V is TRBV5-1; a weak D match, TRBD2 (5 bases). The germline CDR1 and CDR2 sequences are SGHRS and YFSETQ. V was clipped by 0 bases and J by 0 bases, with 13 bases between them. CDR3 length: 16 residues. The CDR3 reads CASSLASGASSYEQYF. Written as DNA, the CDR3 is TGCGCCAGCAGCTTGGCGAGCGGTGCGAGCTCCTACGAGCAGTACTTC.